These 5 T cell receptor beta chains came from one sample sequenced in a study of beta chain features in type 1 diabetes. Of the isolated RNA, all was reverse transcribed, and so the sequenced material was expressed TCRB transcripts. Data came from immunoSEQ multiplex PCR; TCRdb stores just in-frame clones and leaves some out. The sample holds about 250,000 clones; 14% are singletons and the top ten take more than 0.02%. The sample comprised naive CD4+ T cells from blood. These receptor sequences come from a woman in her forties in good health.

This clone has a handful of counts. This rearrangement joins TRBV5-1 to TRBJ1-1; D is unclear. The CDR3 extends over 15 amino acids. With 4 bases removed from V and 3 bases from J, the gap between germline ends came to 16 bases. CDR1 and CDR2 (germline): SGHRS, YFSETQ. In nucleotides, the CDR3 is TGCGCCAGCAGCGGAGCTATCGACTCTTACACTGAAGCTTTCTTT. This gives the protein CASSGAIDSYTEAFF.

This clone was seen a few times. The V call is TRBV18, the J call TRBJ1-1; TRBD1 matches at 8 bases. CDR3 length equals 15 residues. V was clipped by 3 bases and J by 1 base; unmatched bases: 4. CDR1 and CDR2 (germline): KGHSH, LQKENI. CDR3 in amino acids: CASSPLDRGNTEAFF. Written as DNA, the CDR3 is TGTGCCAGCTCACCTCTAGACAGGGGGAACACTGAAGCTTTCTTT.

The gene calls are TRBV5-1 and TRBJ2-1, with 11 positions matching TRBD2. Unmatched junction bases numbered 3, after V lost 1 base and J lost 6 bases. Germline V gene lookup returns CDR1 SGHRS and CDR2 YFSETQ. This CDR3 is 15 amino acids long. CDR3 protein: CASSLRLAGGNEQFF. CDR3 sequence (DNA): TGCGCCAGCAGCTTGCGCCTAGCGGGGGGCAATGAGCAGTTCTTC.

This clone showed up just a few times. The J gene is TRBJ2-3, the V gene TRBV2; D is perhaps TRBD2 (5 bases). V lost 1 base and J lost 2, with 13 bases in between. The germline CDR1 and CDR2 sequences are SNHLY and FYNNEI. The CDR3 consists of 16 residues. In DNA form, the CDR3 reads TGTGCCAGCAGTGAAGGTAGCGTCGGCTTCACAGATACGCAGTATTTT. Protein product: CASSEGSVGFTDTQYF.

This clone has only a few counts. This rearrangement joins TRBV28 to TRBJ2-7; 8 bases align to TRBD1. Trimming took 8 bases from V and 0 from J; bases not matched to a gene: 3. Per the germline V gene, CDR1 is MDHEN and CDR2 is SYDVKM. The CDR3 runs to 13 residues. CDR3 region: CASWDRSSYEQYF. The CDR3 bases are TGTGCCAGCTGGGACAGGAGCTCCTACGAGCAGTACTTC.